Included here is one TCR beta chain sequence, with context. The sample comes from a study of blood T cells in healthy people across ages. The authors ran a second PCR of 7 to 11 cycles using a sample-barcoded 5' primer and a J-beta primer mix. Each CDR3 protein gets one entry after TCRdb re-called the 5' RACE reads with MiXCR. Here the sample spans about 760,000 distinct CDR3 sequences, 20% to 25% being singletons. The CDR3 sequence is 13 residues long. Germline V CDR1 and CDR2: DFQATT, SNEGSKA (reference sequence). Trimming cost V 7 bases and J 1 base, with 14 bases left between them. These data are also associated with another study on T cells of mothers and their children.

The sequenced sample was blood. This sequence originates from a boy aged 5-17 years in good health. The chain employs TRBV20-1 and TRBJ2-7, with D perhaps matching TRBD1 (6 bases). CDR3 sequence (DNA): TGCAGTGTTAATTCGGGGACATCCTACGAGCAGTACTTC. Translating gives CSVNSGTSYEQYF.